The entry below gives a single T cell receptor (beta chain) sequence along with its context. The antigen remains undetermined. The entry originates in a study of T-cell memory formation after mild COVID-19. Study-level findings and limits: Clones that got smaller from day 15 to 85 had even CD4/CD8, while clones growing later tipped toward CD4+. Pre-infection memory held some responding clones, suggesting pre-existing cross-reactive T cells responded. CD4+ clones that contracted lay mainly in CM and EM; CD8+ ones lay in EMRA.

TCR alpha and TCR beta cDNA libraries carrying sample barcodes and UMIs came from 5'RACE with constant-segment primers. TCRdb analysed the 5' RACE reads with MiXCR anew, one entry per CDR3 protein. The profile shows approximately 500,000 distinct CDR3 sequences, roughly 25% of them singletons. The receptor was isolated from an adult woman who had mild COVID-19 (a few samples of this study predate the infection). Cell type and time point are not known. Material for sequencing was PBMCs or a T cell subset sorted from them (not recorded which).

CDR3 nucleotides: TGTGCCAGTCAACTCCGGTATAAAATCGTCCCCGATACGCAGTATTTT. Translating it yields CASQLRYKIVPDTQYF. The chain employs TRBV18 and TRBJ2-3; D not resolved. Trimming cost V 9 bases and J 6 bases, with 25 bases left between them. This CDR3 comprises 16 residues. From germline, CDR1 is KGHSH and CDR2 LQKENI.